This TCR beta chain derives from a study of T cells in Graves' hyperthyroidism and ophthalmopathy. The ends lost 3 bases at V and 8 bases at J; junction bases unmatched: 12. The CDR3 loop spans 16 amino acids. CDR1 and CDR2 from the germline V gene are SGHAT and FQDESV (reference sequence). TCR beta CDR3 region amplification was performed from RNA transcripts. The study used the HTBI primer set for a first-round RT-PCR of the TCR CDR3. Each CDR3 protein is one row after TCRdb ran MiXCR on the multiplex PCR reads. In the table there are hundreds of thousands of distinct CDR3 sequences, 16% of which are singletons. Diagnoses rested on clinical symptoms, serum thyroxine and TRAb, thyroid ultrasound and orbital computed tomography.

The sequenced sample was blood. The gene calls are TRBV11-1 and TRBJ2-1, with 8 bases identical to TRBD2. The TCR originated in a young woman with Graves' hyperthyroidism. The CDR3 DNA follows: TGTGCCAGCAGCTTCGGCGGGAGGCCATACACGGATGAGCAGTTCTTC. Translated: CASSFGGRPYTDEQFF. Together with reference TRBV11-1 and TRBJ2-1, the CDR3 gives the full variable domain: EAEVAQSPRYKITEKSQAVAFWCDPISGHATLYWYRQILGQGPELLVQFQDESVVDDSQLPKDRFSAERLKGVDSTLKIQPAELGDSAMYLCASSFGGRPYTDEQFFGPGTRLTVL.